One sample yielded the 25 T cell receptor beta chains listed below, sequenced in a study of Ad26.COV2.S vaccination and SARS-CoV-2 variants. This sample's treatment: roughly 18 received Ad26.COV2.S at low or high dose, single or two shots; 5 received placebo; per-sample allocation not given. Sampling happened 63 days after the first vaccine or placebo injection. Method: immunoSEQ multiplex PCR; TCRdb's copy keeps in-frame clones and lacks some. This sample has roughly 380,000 clones, with approximately 90% found just once. This specimen was peripheral blood, taken in a trial of Ad26.COV2.S vaccine versus placebo. These receptors all come from a person between 18 and 60 years old who received the Ad26.COV2.S COVID-19 vaccine or a placebo.

The rearrangement links TRBV18 to TRBJ2-7; D tentatively reads TRBD1 or TRBD2 (5 bases each). The germline V and J ends were trimmed by 3 bases and 3 bases, with 18 bases remaining between them. The CDR3 runs to 16 residues. Germline CDR1 is KGHSH and CDR2 is LQKENI. The CDR3 reads CASSPLWDEGNYEQYF. CDR3 DNA sequence: TGTGCCAGCTCACCGCTTTGGGACGAGGGTAACTACGAGCAGTACTTC. The complete variable domain, with remaining parts taken from reference TRBV18 and TRBJ2-7, reads NAGVMQNPRHLVRRRGQEARLRCSPMKGHSHVYWYRQLPEEGLKFMVYLQKENIIDESGMPKERFSAEFPKEGPSILRIQQVVRGDSAAYFCASSPLWDEGNYEQYFGPGTRLTVT.

The chain recombines TRBV4-3 with TRBJ1-4; D might be TRBD1 (6 bases). Per germline, CDR1 LGHNA and CDR2 YSLEER. CDR3 length equals 16 residues. V shed 4 bases and J shed 6 bases, with 18 bases lying between them. The CDR3 here is CASSPIFGGLDEKLFF. The DNA for the CDR3 is TGCGCCAGCAGCCCGATCTTCGGGGGGCTAGATGAAAAACTGTTTTTT.

The chain joins TRBV3-1 (or the pseudogene TRBV3-2) to TRBJ2-5, with D possibly called TRBD1 or TRBD2 (5 bases each). Germline values: CDR1 LGHDT, CDR2 YNNKEL (reference sequence). The V end was cut by 6 bases, the J end by 0 bases, with 11 bases between. The CDR3 totals 14 residues. CDR3 sequence: CASSFGTDQETQYF. Here the CDR3 DNA reads TGTGCCAGCAGTTTCGGGACCGACCAAGAGACCCAGTACTTC.

The table lists this clone with a count of one. At one boundary the junction diverges from the germline segment, which might be a read error. V gene TRBV19 combines with J gene TRBJ2-2, with D maybe TRBD1 (5 bases). Germline values: CDR1 LNHDA, CDR2 SQIVND (reference sequence). CDR3 length: 14 amino acids. The CDR3 region is CASIRGTNIGELFF. In DNA, the CDR3 is TGTGCCAGTATAAGGGGAACTAACATCGGGGAGCTGTTTTTT.

CDR3 region: CATGPTPGGTLAQYF. The CDR3 DNA sequence: TGTGCCACCGGTCCGACCCCAGGGGGTACGTTGGCCCAGTACTTC. The V and J genes are TRBV2 and TRBJ2-5, with 7 bases identical to TRBD1. The CDR3 contains 15 residues. With V trimmed by 10 bases and J by 9 bases, 20 bases remained unmatched. CDR1 is SNHLY and CDR2 is FYNNEI in the germline V gene.

This clone was counted between two and nine times. The V call is TRBV6-5, the J call TRBJ2-2; TRBD2 matches 13 bases. After removal of 6 bases from V and 4 bases from J, the junction contained 2 bases not matched to a gene. This CDR3 comprises 15 residues. The germline CDR1 and CDR2 sequences are MNHEY and SVGAGI. Written as DNA, the CDR3 is TGTGCCAGCAGCCGGACTAGCGGGGGCACCGGGGAGCTGTTTTTT. This encodes CASSRTSGGTGELFF.

This clone was seen more than once but under ten times. V usage is TRBV6-5 and J usage is TRBJ2-5; TRBD1 aligns across 11 bases. The CDR3 sequence is 14 residues long. J lost 4 bases, V lost 6 bases, and 4 bases had no gene match. Germline V gene data show CDR1 as MNHEY and CDR2 as SVGAGI. The CDR3 coding sequence is TGTGCCAGCAGCCGAGGGACAGGGGGAGAGACCCAGTACTTC. Translating gives CASSRGTGGETQYF.

CDR3 residues: CAISDPGQVYNSPLHF. DNA for the CDR3: TGTGCCATCAGTGACCCCGGACAGGTCTATAATTCACCCCTCCACTTT. The gene calls are TRBV10-3 and TRBJ1-6; the match to TRBD1 covers 7 bases. Germline V gives CDR1 ENHRY, CDR2 SYGVKD. CDR3 length: 16 residues. Unmatched junction bases numbered 5, after V lost 3 bases and J lost 3 bases.

The chain joins TRBV12-3 or TRBV12-4 to TRBJ2-1; D uncertain. The CDR3 is 13 residues long. V shed 4 bases and J shed 0 bases, with 4 bases lying between them. The CDR3 sequence is CASSWASYNEQFF. In DNA form, the CDR3 reads TGTGCCAGCAGTTGGGCCTCCTACAATGAGCAGTTCTTC.

The chain is built from TRBV28 and TRBJ1-5; 10 bases fit TRBD1. CDR3 length equals 17 residues. The V gene end was trimmed by 7 bases and the J gene end by 0 bases; junction bases not matched to a gene: 9. Germline CDR1 is MDHEN and CDR2 is SYDVKM. The CDR3 region is CASNSGTGDYSNQPQHF. CDR3 in DNA: TGTGCCAGCAATTCCGGGACAGGGGACTATAGCAATCAGCCCCAGCATTTT.

V and J are TRBV29-1 and TRBJ2-1; no definite D call. The CDR3 totals 13 residues. In germline, CDR1 is SQVTM, CDR2 ANQGSEA. V was trimmed by 2 bases and J by 1 base, leaving 6 bases between them. The CDR3: CSVERESYNEQFF. CDR3 nucleotide sequence: TGCAGCGTTGAAAGGGAATCCTACAATGAGCAGTTCTTC.

This chain links TRBV28 with TRBJ2-1, with TRBD2 matching 7 bases. V shed 6 bases, J shed 7 bases, and the junction held 6 bases outside the gene matches. Per the germline V gene, CDR1 is MDHEN and CDR2 is SYDVKM. The CDR3 runs 13 residues. CDR3 protein: CASSPWGGNEQFF. CDR3 nucleotides: TGTGCCAGCAGCCCTTGGGGGGGGAATGAGCAGTTCTTC.

The gene calls are TRBV27 and TRBJ1-5; D is unclear. Germline values: CDR1 MNHEY, CDR2 SMNVEV (reference sequence). V was pared by 3 bases and J by 3 bases, with 9 bases between. The CDR3 contains 14 residues. This CDR3 reads CASSFNQINQPQHF. The CDR3 nucleotides are TGTGCCAGCAGTTTCAACCAGATCAATCAGCCCCAGCATTTT.

This chain connects TRBV7-6 to TRBJ2-1, with 9 bases that match TRBD2. Germline CDR1 SGHVS, CDR2 FNYEAQ. The junction had 4 bases not matched to a gene; V was cut back by 1 base and J by 6 bases. The CDR3 is 15 amino acids. In nucleotides, the CDR3 is TGTGCCAGCAGCTTAGGTGGACTAGCGATCAATGAGCAGTTCTTC. Translation gives CASSLGGLAINEQFF.

The chain employs TRBV5-6 and TRBJ1-4; tentative D call: TRBD1 (5 bases). Germline loops: CDR1 SGHDT, CDR2 YYEEEE. Deletions cut 4 bases from V and 10 bases from J, with 11 bases between. This CDR3 has 12 amino acids. In nucleotides, the CDR3 is TGTGCCAGCAGCGACGACAGAGGAAAACTGTTTTTT. As protein: CASSDDRGKLFF.

The chain is built from TRBV11-3 and TRBJ1-5; possible D gene TRBD1, 6 bases. V shed 4 bases and J shed 5 bases, with 15 bases lying between them. Looked up from germline, CDR1 is SGHNT and CDR2 is YENEEA. The CDR3 spans 15 residues. As DNA, the CDR3 is TGTGCCAGCAGCTGGATCCGGGACACCCATCAGCCCCAGCATTTT. Protein: CASSWIRDTHQPQHF. The full variable domain, with the rest looked up from reference TRBV11-3 and TRBJ1-5, is EAGVVQSPRYKIIEKKQPVAFWCNPISGHNTLYWYLQNLGQGPELLIRYENEEAVDDSQLPKDRFSAERLKGVDSTLKIQPAELGDSAVYLCASSWIRDTHQPQHFGDGTRLSIL.

The chain employs TRBV30 and TRBJ2-2, with 7 positions matching TRBD1. CDR1 and CDR2 (germline): GTSNPN, SVGIG (reference sequence). The CDR3 spans 15 residues. Germline trimming cut 3 bases from V and 4 bases from J; bases unmatched to any gene: 8. The CDR3 region is CAWSDLTGRTGELFF. The CDR3 region has the DNA TGTGCCTGGAGCGACCTGACAGGGCGCACCGGGGAGCTGTTTTTT.

V gene TRBV5-4 combines with J gene TRBJ1-5; D perhaps matches TRBD1 (5 bases). The CDR3 contains 17 residues. Deletions cut 0 bases from V and 3 bases from J, with 16 bases between. Germline V gene sequence: CDR1 SGHNT, CDR2 YYREEE (reference sequence). CDR3 bases: TGTGCCAGCAGCTTGGGTGGGACCCTCCGCTCCAATCAGCCCCAGCATTTT. Amino acid sequence: CASSLGGTLRSNQPQHF.

The V call is TRBV15, the J call TRBJ2-5; TRBD2 matches at 8 bases. The length of the CDR3 is 18 residues. J lost 2 bases, V lost 0 bases, and 11 bases had no gene match. The germline V gene encodes CDR1 LNHNV and CDR2 YYDKDF (reference sequence). CDR3 coding DNA: TGTGCCACCAGCAGAGATCACGGGTTTAGCGGGGAGCAAGAGACCCAGTACTTC. This sequence encodes CATSRDHGFSGEQETQYF. Combining the CDR3 with reference TRBV15 and TRBJ2-5 gives the whole variable domain DAMVIQNPRYQVTQFGKPVTLSCSQTLNHNVMYWYQQKSSQAPKLLFHYYDKDFNNEADTPDNFQSRRPNTSFCFLDIRSPGLGDTAMYLCATSRDHGFSGEQETQYFGPGTRLLVL.

V and J are TRBV10-3 and TRBJ1-2; 7 positions match TRBD1. The CDR3 has 11 amino acids. Trimming at V came to 6 bases and at J to 6 bases, leaving 1 base not matched to a gene. Looked up from germline, CDR1 is ENHRY and CDR2 is SYGVKD. The CDR3 DNA reads TGTGCCATCAGCACAGGGGATGGCTACACCTTC. It is translated as CAISTGDGYTF.

The table lists this clone with a few counts. The chain recombines TRBV9 with TRBJ1-6, with D hard to call. Germline CDR1 reads SGDLS; CDR2 reads YYNGEE. V dropped 4 bases and J dropped 5 bases, with 10 bases sitting between them. The CDR3 sequence is 14 residues long. The CDR3 is CASSTWTDNSPLHF. The DNA of the CDR3 is TGTGCCAGCAGCACCTGGACGGATAATTCACCCCTCCACTTT.

The chain carries TRBV19 and TRBJ2-5; 7 nucleotides align to TRBD1. CDR1 LNHDA and CDR2 SQIVND come from the germline V gene (reference sequence). This CDR3 contains 15 residues. The junction had 8 bases not matched to a gene; V was cut back by 5 bases and J by 2 bases. The CDR3 loop is CASSLRQGWQETQYF. The CDR3 coding sequence is TGTGCCAGTAGTCTTCGACAGGGTTGGCAAGAGACCCAGTACTTC. The complete variable domain, with remaining parts taken from reference TRBV19 and TRBJ2-5, reads DGGITQSPKYLFRKEGQNVTLSCEQNLNHDAMYWYRQDPGQGLRLIYYSQIVNDFQKGDIAEGYSVSREKKESFPLTVTSAQKNPTAFYLCASSLRQGWQETQYFGPGTRLLVL.

The chain employs TRBV5-5 and TRBJ1-1, with 10 bases aligning to TRBD1. J was trimmed by 4 bases and V by 5 bases; bases with no gene match: 8. This CDR3 is 15 amino acids long. Germline CDR1 is SGHKS and CDR2 is YYEKEE (reference sequence). CDR3 protein: CASRNPGQGSTEAFF. The DNA for the CDR3 is TGTGCCAGCAGGAATCCGGGACAGGGGAGCACTGAAGCTTTCTTT.

The chain recombines TRBV10-1 with TRBJ2-2; D unclear. V dropped 6 bases and J dropped 4 bases, with 12 bases sitting between them. CDR1 is WNHNN, CDR2 SYGVQD, per germline (reference sequence). The CDR3 is made up of 14 amino acids. CDR3 DNA: TGCGCCAGCAGCGCCGGGCCTGCCACCGGGGAGCTGTTTTTT. Translated: CASSAGPATGELFF.

The chain joins TRBV4-3 to TRBJ2-7; the match to TRBD1 covers 9 bases. There are 15 residues in the CDR3. CDR1 is LGHNA, CDR2 YSLEER, per germline. V trimming: 4 bases; J trimming: 7 bases; junction bases outside the gene matches: 11. The CDR3 reads CASSPRQGGPLEQYF. The CDR3 coding sequence is TGCGCCAGCAGCCCTCGACAGGGGGGACCCCTGGAGCAGTACTTC.